This TCR beta chain was captured in a study of T-cell reconstitution after alpha-beta-depleted transplantation in children. Unique molecular identifiers tagged the TCRbeta library. MiXCR, applied by TCRdb to the PCR reads, yields one record per CDR3 protein. The table has 90,000 to 150,000 distinct CDR3 sequences, 23% seen once. CDR1 is MNHNS and CDR2 is SASEGT in the germline V gene. The CDR3 is 14 amino acids. Unmatched junction bases numbered 6, after V lost 7 bases and J lost 2 bases. V gene TRBV6-1 combines with J gene TRBJ2-3, with TRBD2 matching 7 bases. The sequence was obtained from a male patient between 2 and 10 years old who had a stem cell transplant for chronic granulomatous disease, so the T cells may come from the graft donor. The starting material was PBMCs, mostly from graft donor cells, obtained 180 days after TCRalphabeta/CD19-depleted stem cell transplant. The CDR3 DNA is TGTGCCAGCACCCAGCGGGACTACACAGATACGCAGTATTTT. Translating gives CASTQRDYTDTQYF.